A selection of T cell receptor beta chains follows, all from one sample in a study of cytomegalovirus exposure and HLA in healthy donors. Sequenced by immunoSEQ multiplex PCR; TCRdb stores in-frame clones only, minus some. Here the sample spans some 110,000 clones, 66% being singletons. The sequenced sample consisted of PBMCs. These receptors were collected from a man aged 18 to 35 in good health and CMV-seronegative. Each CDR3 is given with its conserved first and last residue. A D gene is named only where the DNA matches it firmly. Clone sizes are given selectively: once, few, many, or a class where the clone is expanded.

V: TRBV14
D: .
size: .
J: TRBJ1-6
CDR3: CASSQDNRQYNSPLHF
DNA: TGTGCCAGCAGCCAAGATAATCGACAGTATAATTCACCCCTCCACTTT

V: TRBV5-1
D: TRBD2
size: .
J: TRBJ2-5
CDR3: CASSWGGDLFQETQYF
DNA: TGCGCCAGCAGCTGGGGGGGAGACCTCTTCCAAGAGACCCAGTACTTC

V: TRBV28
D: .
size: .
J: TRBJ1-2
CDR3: CASSPSQVGVNYGYTF
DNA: TGTGCCAGCAGCCCATCTCAGGTCGGTGTTAACTATGGCTACACCTTC

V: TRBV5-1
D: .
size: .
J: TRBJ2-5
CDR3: CASSVGHPQETQYF
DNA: TGCGCCAGCAGCGTGGGGCATCCACAAGAGACCCAGTACTTC

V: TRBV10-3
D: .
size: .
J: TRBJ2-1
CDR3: CASTGTLTYNEQFF
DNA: TGTGCCTCTACCGGGACATTGACCTACAATGAGCAGTTCTTC

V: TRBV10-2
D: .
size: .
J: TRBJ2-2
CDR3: CASSVGGSGNTGELFF
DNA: TGCGCCAGCAGTGTTGGTGGTAGCGGAAACACCGGGGAGCTGTTTTTT

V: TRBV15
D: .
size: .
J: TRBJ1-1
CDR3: CATSRAGNTEAFF
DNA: TGTGCCACCAGCAGAGCAGGGAACACTGAAGCTTTCTTT

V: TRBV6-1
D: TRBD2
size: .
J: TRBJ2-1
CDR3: CASSEHSGLAGYNEQFF
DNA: TGTGCCAGCAGTGAACATAGCGGACTAGCGGGATACAATGAGCAGTTCTTC

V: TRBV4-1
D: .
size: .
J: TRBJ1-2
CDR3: CASSQGLVGYTF
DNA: TGCGCCAGCAGCCAAGGGCTTGTGGGCTACACCTTC

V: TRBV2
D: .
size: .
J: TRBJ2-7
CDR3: CASNLNRAFGDEQYF
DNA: TGTGCCAGCAATCTAAACAGGGCGTTCGGGGACGAGCAGTACTTC

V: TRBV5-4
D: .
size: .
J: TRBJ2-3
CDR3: CASSLELERTDTQYF
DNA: TGTGCCAGCAGCTTGGAGCTAGAGCGCACAGATACGCAGTATTTT

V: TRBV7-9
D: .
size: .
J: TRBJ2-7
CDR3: CASSQFYEQYF
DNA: TGTGCCAGCAGTCAATTCTACGAGCAGTACTTC

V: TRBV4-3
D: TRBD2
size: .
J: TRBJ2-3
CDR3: CASSQTSGTEDTQYF
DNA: TGCGCCAGCAGCCAGACTAGCGGGACTGAAGATACGCAGTATTTT

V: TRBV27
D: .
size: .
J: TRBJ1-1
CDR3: CASSLMFQGGTEAFF
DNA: TGTGCCAGCAGTTTAATGTTTCAGGGTGGCACTGAAGCTTTCTTT

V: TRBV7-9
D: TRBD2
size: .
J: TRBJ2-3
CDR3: CASSLSSGFTDTQYF
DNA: TGTGCCAGCAGCTTGTCTAGCGGATTTACAGATACGCAGTATTTT

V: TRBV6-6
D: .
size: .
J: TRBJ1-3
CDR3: CASSWGGGGNTIYF
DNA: TGTGCCAGCAGTTGGGGAGGGGGTGGAAACACCATATATTTT

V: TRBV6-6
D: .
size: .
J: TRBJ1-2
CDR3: CASSSILANYGYTF
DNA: TGTGCCAGCAGTTCCATCCTAGCTAACTATGGCTACACCTTC

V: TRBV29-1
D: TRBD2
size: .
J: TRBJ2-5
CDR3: CSAWASGLAGGDQETRYF
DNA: TGCAGCGCCTGGGCCTCGGGACTAGCGGGAGGGGACCAAGAGACCCGGTACTTC

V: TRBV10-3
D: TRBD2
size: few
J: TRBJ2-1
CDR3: CAISSYGLAGGGVNEQFF
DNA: TGTGCCATCAGCTCATATGGACTAGCGGGAGGGGGCGTAAATGAGCAGTTCTTC